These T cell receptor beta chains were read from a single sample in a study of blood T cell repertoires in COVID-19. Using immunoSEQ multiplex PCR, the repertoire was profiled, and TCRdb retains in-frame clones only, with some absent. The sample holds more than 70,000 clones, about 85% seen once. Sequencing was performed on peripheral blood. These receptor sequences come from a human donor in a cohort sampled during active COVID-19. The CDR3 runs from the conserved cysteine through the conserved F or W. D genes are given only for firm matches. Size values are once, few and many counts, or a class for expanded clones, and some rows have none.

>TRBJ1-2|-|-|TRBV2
TGTGCCAGCAGCCCTTCCATGAGCTATGGCTACACCTTC
CASSPSMSYGYTF
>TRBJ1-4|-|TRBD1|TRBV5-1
TGCGCCAGCAGCTTTGGGCAGGGGGCAGCTAATGAAAAACTGTTTTTT
CASSFGQGAANEKLFF
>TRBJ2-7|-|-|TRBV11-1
TGTGCCAGCAGCTCTACCTACGAGCAGTACTTC
CASSSTYEQYF
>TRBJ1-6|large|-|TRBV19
TGTGCCAGTAGTTTATCACAGGGAAATTCACCCCTCCACTTT
CASSLSQGNSPLHF
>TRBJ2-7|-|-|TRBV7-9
TGTGCCAGCAGCTCATACGTCGGTTACGAGCAGTACTTC
CASSSYVGYEQYF
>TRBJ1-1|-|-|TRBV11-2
TGTGCCAGCAGCTTAGATATCACTGAAGCTTTCTTT
CASSLDITEAFF
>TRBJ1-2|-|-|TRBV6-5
TGTGCCAGCAGTTATGGCGGTGGAGTTTTCGGCTACACCTTC
CASSYGGGVFGYTF
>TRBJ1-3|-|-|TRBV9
TGTGCCAGCAGCGTAGCTGGTAGCTCTGGAAACACCATATATTTT
CASSVAGSSGNTIYF
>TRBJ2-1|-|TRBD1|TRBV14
TGTGCCAGCAGCCAAATGGGACAGGGGCGCGATGAGCAGTTCTTC
CASSQMGQGRDEQFF
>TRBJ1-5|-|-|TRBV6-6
TGTGCCAGCAGAGACACAAATCAGCCCCAGCATTTT
CASRDTNQPQHF
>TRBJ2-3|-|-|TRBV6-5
TGTGCCAGCAGGCCCATGGGGGCTGAAGATACGCAGTATTTT
CASRPMGAEDTQYF
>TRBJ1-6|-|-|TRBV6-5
TGTGCCAGCAGTCCCGCGGTTGGCTGGGATTCACCCCTCCACTTT
CASSPAVGWDSPLHF
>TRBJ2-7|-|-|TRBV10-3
TGTGCCATCAGTGAACCGGGACTGACGGGTTCCGAGCAGTACTTC
CAISEPGLTGSEQYF
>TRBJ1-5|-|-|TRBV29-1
TGCAGCGTTGCTCGGGGGGTAAATCAGCCCCAGCATTTT
CSVARGVNQPQHF
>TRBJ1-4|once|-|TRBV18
TGTGCCAGCTCACCAACCCCCCCCGGGGTTGAAAAACTGTTTTTT
CASSPTPPGVEKLFF
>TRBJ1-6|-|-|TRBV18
TGTGCCAGCTCACCCCCCGGGAGCTTGGCACCCCTCCACTTT
CASSPPGSLAPLHF
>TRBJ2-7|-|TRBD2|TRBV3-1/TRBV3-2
TGTGCCAGCAGCCATACAGCGGGGGGGTCCTACGAGCAGTACTTC
CASSHTAGGSYEQYF
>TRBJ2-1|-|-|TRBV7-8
TGTGCCAGCAGCTTACGGGTAAGCTCCTACAATGAGCAGTTCTTC
CASSLRVSSYNEQFF
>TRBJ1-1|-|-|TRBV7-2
TGTGCCAGCAGCTTAGCGCTTGCGGGGAACACTGAAGCTTTCTTT
CASSLALAGNTEAFF
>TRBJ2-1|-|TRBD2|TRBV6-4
TGTGCCAGCAGTAACCCGGGAGGAGCTAGCGGGAACAATGAGCAGTTCTTC
CASSNPGGASGNNEQFF
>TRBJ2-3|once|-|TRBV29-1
TGCAGCGTCGTGACAGGCACAGATACGCAGTATTTT
CSVVTGTDTQYF
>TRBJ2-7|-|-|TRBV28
TGTGCCAGCAGGCCCGAGACAGGTAACCCTCCCTACGAGCAGTACTTC
CASRPETGNPPYEQYF
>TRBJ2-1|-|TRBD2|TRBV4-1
TGCGCCAGCAGCTCCGGGACTAGCGCGTACAATGAGCAGTTCTTC
CASSSGTSAYNEQFF
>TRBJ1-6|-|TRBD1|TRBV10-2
TGCGCCAGCAGCCCAGGGGGAGGCAATTCACCCCTCCACTTT
CASSPGGGNSPLHF
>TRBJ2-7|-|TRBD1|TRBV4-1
TGCGCCAGCAGCCAAGGAACCGGGACAGGGGCCTACGAGCAGTACTTC
CASSQGTGTGAYEQYF
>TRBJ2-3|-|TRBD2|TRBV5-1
TGCGCCAGCAGCGGAGAAGGGACTACGTTCGAGTATTTT
CASSGEGTTFEYF
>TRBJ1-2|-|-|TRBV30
TGTGCCTGGAGTGAATTCAGGGGCCTTGGGAATGGCTACACCTTC
CAWSEFRGLGNGYTF
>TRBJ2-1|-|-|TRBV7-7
TGTGCTAGCAGCTTGGGGCTTAACAATGAGCAGTTCTTC
CASSLGLNNEQFF
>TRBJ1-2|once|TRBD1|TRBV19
TGTGCCAGTAGTATGGACAGGGGTGACTATGGCTACACCTTC
CASSMDRGDYGYTF
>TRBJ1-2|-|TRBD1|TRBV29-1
TGCAGCGTTGAGTCAGGGGGCGGCTATGGCTACACCTTC
CSVESGGGYGYTF
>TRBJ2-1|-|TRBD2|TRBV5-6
TGTGCCAGCAGTTTGGGACTAGCGGGAGGTCTAGGGCAGTTCTTC
CASSLGLAGGLGQFF
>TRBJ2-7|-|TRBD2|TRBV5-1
TGCGCCAGCAGCCCCGTCGGTGGCGGGGGGGCCTACGAGCAGTACTTC
CASSPVGGGGAYEQYF
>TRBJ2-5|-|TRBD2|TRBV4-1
TGCGCCAGCAGCCAAGGACTAGCGGGGGGAATGGAGACCCAGTACTTC
CASSQGLAGGMETQYF
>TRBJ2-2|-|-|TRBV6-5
TGTGCCAGCAGTTACGGTGCAGGTCTGGCCACCGGGGAGCTGTTTTTT
CASSYGAGLATGELFF
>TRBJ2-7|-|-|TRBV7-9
TGTGCCAGCAGCCCCCCGGAGGTCTACGAGCAGTACTTC
CASSPPEVYEQYF
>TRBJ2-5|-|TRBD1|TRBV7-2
TGTGCCAGCAGCCCTTCGGGACAGCGCCAAGAGACCCAGTACTTC
CASSPSGQRQETQYF
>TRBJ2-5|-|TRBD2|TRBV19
TGTGCCAGTAGTCTCGGACTAGATGTGGAGACCCAGTACTTC
CASSLGLDVETQYF
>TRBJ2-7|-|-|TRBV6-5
TGTGCCAGCAGCACAACAGGGTTCGAGCAGTACTTC
CASSTTGFEQYF
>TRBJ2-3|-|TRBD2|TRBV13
TGTGCCAGCAGCTTAGGTGGTCACGCGGGGGGGTATGGGACAGATACGCAGTATTTT
CASSLGGHAGGYGTDTQYF
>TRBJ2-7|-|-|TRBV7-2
TGTGCCAGCAGCTTAGAAGGCAGGGTGTCCGAGCAGTACTTC
CASSLEGRVSEQYF
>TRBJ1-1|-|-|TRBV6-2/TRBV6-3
TGTGCCAGCAGCATACCCGGGGTAATCGCTGAAGCTTTCTTT
CASSIPGVIAEAFF
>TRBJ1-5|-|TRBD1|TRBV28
TGTGCCAGCACTAGTTCGGGGACAGGGACCAATCAGCCCCAGCATTTT
CASTSSGTGTNQPQHF
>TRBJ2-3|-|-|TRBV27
TGTGCCAGCAGTTCAGACTTGAACCCCCCCTTCAGCGATACGCAGTATTTT
CASSSDLNPPFSDTQYF
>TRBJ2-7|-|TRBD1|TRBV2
TGTGCCAGCAATACAGGGGGCTACGAGCAGTACTTC
CASNTGGYEQYF
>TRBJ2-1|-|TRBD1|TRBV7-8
TGTGCCAGCAGCTTAGTCCCCGGACAGGGGGTAATAAATGAGCAGTTCTTC
CASSLVPGQGVINEQFF
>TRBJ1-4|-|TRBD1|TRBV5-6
TGTGCCAGCAGCTGGACAGGGACTAATGAAAAACTGTTTTTT
CASSWTGTNEKLFF
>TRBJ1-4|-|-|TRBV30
TGTGCCTGGAGTGTAGGCGGGTTTTCAGCTAATGAAAAACTGTTTTTT
CAWSVGGFSANEKLFF
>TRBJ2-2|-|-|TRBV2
TGTGCCAGCAGACAGACGAACACCGGGGAGCTGTTTTTT
CASRQTNTGELFF
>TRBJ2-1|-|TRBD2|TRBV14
TGTGCCAGCAGCCAGCGGGGGGGACACCTACTTTTATTCTTC
CASSQRGGHLLLFF
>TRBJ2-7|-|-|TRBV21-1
TGTGCCAGCAGCAAAGGTCAGGGGATTCCCTCCTACGAGCAGTACTTC
CASSKGQGIPSYEQYF
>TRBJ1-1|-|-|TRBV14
TGTGCCAGCAGCCCCAACCTAGGTGAAGCTTTCTTT
CASSPNLGEAFF